Below are 23 T cell receptor beta chains sequenced from a single sample in a study of T cell responses to AZD1222 COVID-19 vaccine. TCRdb's copy holds only in-frame clones and misses some; the assay was immunoSEQ multiplex PCR. In the table there are about 140,000 clones, about 94% of which are singletons. The input for sequencing was peripheral blood, taken 28 days after the second AZD1222 dose. The receptors were sampled from an adult who received the AZD1222 COVID-19 vaccine.

This chain links TRBV7-2 with TRBJ1-4, with D maybe TRBD1 (5 bases). The CDR3 loop spans 17 amino acids. Trimming shortened V by 5 bases and J by 10 bases, and 26 bases separated the two germline ends. Germline CDR1 and CDR2: SGHTA and FQGNSA. CDR3 in amino acids: CASSPGAGQPRPGKLFF. DNA for the CDR3: TGTGCCAGCAGCCCCGGGGCAGGGCAACCCAGACCAGGAAAACTGTTTTTT.

This chain uses TRBV7-9 with TRBJ2-7; 8 nucleotides align to TRBD2. In germline, CDR1 is SEHNR, CDR2 FQNEAQ (reference sequence). The V gene end was trimmed by 5 bases and the J gene end by 5 bases; junction bases not matched to a gene: 17. This CDR3 spans 17 amino acids. DNA of the CDR3: TGTGCCAGCAGCCCCCCATCGGGTTTGAGCGGGAGTGACGAGCAGTACTTC. Protein product: CASSPPSGLSGSDEQYF.

The chain combines TRBV2 with TRBJ1-1, with D possibly TRBD1 on 5 matching bases. Germline V gene sequence: CDR1 SNHLY, CDR2 FYNNEI. Trimming removed 6 bases at V and 4 bases at J, with 21 bases between. The CDR3 length is 16 residues. The CDR3 DNA sequence: TGTGCCAGCAGCCTAAAGGGACCTCCATTGGGCACTGAAGCTTTCTTT. Encoded protein: CASSLKGPPLGTEAFF.

J is TRBJ1-6 and V is TRBV7-9, with a possible D match to TRBD1 (5 bases). Trimming removed 3 bases from V and 12 bases from J, with 9 bases in between. In germline, CDR1 is SEHNR, CDR2 FQNEAQ (reference sequence). The CDR3 is 12 residues long. The CDR3, as DNA: TGTGCCAGCAGCTTGGGCGGACAACCCCTCCACTTT. This encodes CASSLGGQPLHF.

The rearrangement joins TRBV27 to TRBJ2-2; 7 bases line up with TRBD2. J gave up 6 bases and V 1 base, and 8 bases lay outside the gene matches. Germline CDR1 is MNHEY and CDR2 is SMNVEV (reference sequence). CDR3 length: 16 amino acids. This CDR3 is CASSLLGTNHPGELFF. DNA for the CDR3: TGTGCCAGCAGTTTATTAGGGACTAATCATCCCGGGGAGCTGTTTTTT.

The V gene is TRBV5-4, the J gene TRBJ1-2; D call uncertain. Germline V CDR1 and CDR2: SGHNT, YYREEE (reference sequence). The CDR3 length is 14 residues. The ends were cut back, 5 bases at V and 4 bases at J, with 15 bases in the middle. For the CDR3, the DNA is TGTGCCAGCAGATCGCAGGTCGGCGGCTATGGCTACACCTTC. Its translation: CASRSQVGGYGYTF. The full variable domain, its missing parts supplied by reference TRBV5-4 and TRBJ1-2, is ETGVTQSPTHLIKTRGQQVTLRCSSQSGHNTVSWYQQALGQGPQFIFQYYREEENGRGNFPPRFSGLQFPNYSSELNVNALELDDSALYLCASRSQVGGYGYTFGSGTRLTVV.

This CDR3 is CASSLRNQPQHF. In DNA form, the CDR3 reads TGTGCCAGCAGTCTAAGAAATCAGCCCCAGCATTTT. The rearrangement links TRBV2 to TRBJ1-5; no firm D call. CDR3 length: 12 amino acids. With 5 bases removed from V and 4 bases from J, the gap between germline ends came to 6 bases. Germline V gene sequence: CDR1 SNHLY, CDR2 FYNNEI.

This chain uses TRBV19 with TRBJ2-1; TRBD1 matches at 8 bases. The CDR3 covers 14 residues. Germline CDR1 LNHDA, CDR2 SQIVND (reference sequence). With 7 bases clipped from V and 6 bases from J, the junction kept 8 bases outside the gene matches. CDR3 region: CASTGQGEINEQFF. The DNA of the CDR3 is TGTGCCAGTACAGGACAGGGTGAGATCAATGAGCAGTTCTTC.

This chain uses TRBV4-1 with TRBJ1-6, with D unclear. The CDR3 is 15 amino acids. Germline V gene data show CDR1 as MGHRA and CDR2 as YSYEKL. V was clipped by 0 bases and J by 4 bases, with 7 bases between them. This chain's CDR3 is CASSQEWGYNSPLHF. The CDR3 DNA follows: TGCGCCAGCAGCCAAGAGTGGGGATATAATTCACCCCTCCACTTT.

The chain has TRBV4-2 and TRBJ2-1; 10 nucleotides line up with TRBD2. This CDR3 region has 17 residues. The V segment lost 4 bases and the J segment 9 bases; nucleotides outside the gene matches: 15. Germline values: CDR1 LGHNA, CDR2 YNFKEQ. Here the CDR3 reads CASSRRGPRERGGEQFF. In DNA form, the CDR3 reads TGTGCCAGCAGCCGCCGGGGCCCCCGGGAGCGGGGGGGTGAGCAGTTCTTC.

The chain joins TRBV4-3 to TRBJ1-3; D is unresolved. This CDR3 has 15 residues. CDR1 is LGHNA, CDR2 YSLEER, per germline. The V end lost 2 bases, the J end lost 4 bases, and 12 bases lay between the germline ends. The chain's CDR3 is CASSQRHEGGNTIYF. The CDR3 DNA follows: TGCGCCAGCAGCCAACGACACGAGGGAGGAAACACCATATATTTT.

This sequence joins TRBV27 and TRBJ2-7, with 8 bases identical to TRBD2. CDR1 and CDR2 from the germline V gene are MNHEY and SMNVEV (reference sequence). Losses at the gene ends were 5 bases for V and 3 bases for J; bases not matched to a gene: 3. The CDR3 is made up of 13 amino acids. This CDR3 reads CASSSGGNYEQYF. CDR3 DNA: TGTGCCAGCAGTAGCGGGGGCAACTACGAGCAGTACTTC.

This sequence joins TRBV5-1 and TRBJ2-2, with 7 bases aligning to TRBD2. Germline values: CDR1 SGHRS, CDR2 YFSETQ. The length of the CDR3 is 15 residues. The V gene end was trimmed by 4 bases and the J gene end by 4 bases; junction bases not matched to a gene: 7. The chain's CDR3 is CASSPTSEFTGELFF. CDR3 nucleotides: TGCGCCAGCAGCCCTACTAGCGAGTTCACCGGGGAGCTGTTTTTT.

V usage is TRBV19 and J usage is TRBJ1-1; 7 positions agree with TRBD1. V lost 9 bases to trimming and J lost 6 bases; unmatched junction nucleotides: 10. Germline lookup yields CDR1 LNHDA and CDR2 SQIVND (reference sequence). CDR3 length: 13 amino acids. CDR3 sequence reads: CASTGQTRAEAFF. The CDR3 bases are TGTGCCAGCACGGGACAGACTAGGGCTGAAGCTTTCTTT.

CDR3 in amino acids: CASSFQETQYF. CDR3 nucleotide sequence: TGTGCCAGCAGTTTTCAGGAGACCCAGTACTTC. J is TRBJ2-5 and V is TRBV12-3 or TRBV12-4; D gene uncertain. Trimming took 3 bases from V and 5 from J, leaving 4 bases between them. The length of the CDR3 is 11 residues.

The chain carries TRBV5-4 and TRBJ2-2, with TRBD1 as a possible D gene (6 bases). Trimming left V 4 bases short and J 7 bases short, with 20 bases between. The CDR3 runs to 16 residues. Germline loops: CDR1 SGHNT, CDR2 YYREEE (reference sequence). The CDR3 nucleotides read TGTGCCAGCAGCCGAATCGGAAGGGGGAAGGACGGGGAGCTGTTTTTT. Its protein product is CASSRIGRGKDGELFF.

This chain's CDR3 is CASSYTPPTGRNYGYTF. The CDR3, as DNA: TGTGCCAGCAGCTATACCCCTCCGACGGGGCGGAACTATGGCTACACCTTC. The J gene is TRBJ1-2, the V gene TRBV7-9; possible D gene TRBD1, 5 bases. Germline V gives CDR1 SEHNR, CDR2 FQNEAQ (reference sequence). V was trimmed by 4 bases and J by 2 bases, leaving 20 bases between them. The CDR3 is made up of 17 amino acids. Filled out from reference TRBV7-9 and TRBJ1-2, the complete variable domain reads DTGVSQNPRHKITKRGQNVTFRCDPISEHNRLYWYRQTLGQGPEFLTYFQNEAQLEKSRLLSDRFSAERPKGSFSTLEIQRTEQGDSAMYLCASSYTPPTGRNYGYTFGSGTRLTVV.

The rearrangement uses TRBV6-2 or TRBV6-3 and TRBJ2-7; TRBD2 might be the D (6 bases). Germline V gives CDR1 MNHEY, CDR2 SVGEGT. CDR3 length: 11 residues. Trimming shortened V by 4 bases and J by 5 bases, and 6 bases separated the two germline ends. This CDR3 reads CASSSGDEQYF. DNA of the CDR3: TGTGCCAGCAGTTCGGGGGACGAGCAGTACTTC.

The CDR3 reads CASRDTPGSTEAFF. The CDR3 DNA is TGTGCCAGTCGGGACACCCCGGGGAGCACTGAAGCTTTCTTT. The rearrangement joins TRBV11-3 to TRBJ1-1; tentatively, D is TRBD1 (6 bases). V lost 9 bases and J lost 4, with 18 bases in between. This CDR3 comprises 14 residues. From germline, CDR1 is SGHNT and CDR2 YENEEA.

Only one count was recorded for this clone. The gene calls are TRBV25-1 and TRBJ2-1, with TRBD2 matching 7 bases. CDR1 and CDR2 (germline): MGHDK, SYGVNS. J gave up 2 bases and V 4 bases, and 8 bases lay outside the gene matches. The CDR3 extends over 16 amino acids. For the CDR3, the DNA is TGTGCCAGCAGTGTGTCCGGGAGGCGGACCTACAATGAGCAGTTCTTC. It yields the protein CASSVSGRRTYNEQFF.

The chain couples TRBV20-1 to TRBJ1-2, with D unresolved. The ends were cut back, 0 bases at V and 5 bases at J, with 4 bases in the middle. This CDR3 is 11 amino acids long. CDR1 and CDR2 (germline): DFQATT, SNEGSKA (reference sequence). This CDR3 is CSARDWYGYTF. The DNA of the CDR3 is TGCAGTGCTAGAGATTGGTATGGCTACACCTTC.

The rearrangement links TRBV7-2 to TRBJ2-3; 8 positions match TRBD2. CDR3 length: 15 amino acids. Germline CDR1 and CDR2: SGHTA and FQGNSA. J lost 1 base, V lost 4 bases, and 4 bases had no gene match. CDR3 sequence (DNA): TGTGCCAGCAGCTCTACTAGCGGACGCACAGATACGCAGTATTTT. Translating it yields CASSSTSGRTDTQYF.

This clone occurred once. The CDR3 reads CASSISTGGAWQPQHF. CDR3 coding DNA: TGTGCCAGTAGTATTAGCACAGGGGGCGCGTGGCAGCCCCAGCATTTT. V is TRBV19 and J is TRBJ1-5, with 9 nucleotides matching TRBD1. The trim removed 3 bases at V and 7 bases at J, leaving 10 bases unmatched. Per the germline V gene, CDR1 is LNHDA and CDR2 is SQIVND (reference sequence). The CDR3 is 16 residues long.